One and the same sample provided the 9 T cell receptor beta chains below, sequenced in a study of T cell responses to AZD1222 COVID-19 vaccine. Sequenced by immunoSEQ multiplex PCR; TCRdb stores in-frame clones only, minus some. The data show over 120,000 clones, 75% to 90% seen once. Sequencing used peripheral blood, obtained on day 0 of AZD1222 vaccination. All receptors derive from an adult in good health.

V is TRBV10-3 and J is TRBJ1-6, with D possibly being TRBD1 (6 bases). This CDR3 is 13 amino acids long. Germline CDR1 ENHRY, CDR2 SYGVKD. V was cut by 6 bases and J by 7 bases, with 10 bases left in between. CDR3: CAIRGGLNSPLHF. The CDR3, as DNA: TGTGCCATCAGGGGGGGGCTCAATTCACCCCTCCACTTT.

The chain combines TRBV5-4 with TRBJ2-7; 7 bases fit TRBD1. The V segment lost 4 bases and the J segment 2 bases; nucleotides outside the gene matches: 6. Germline lookup yields CDR1 SGHNT and CDR2 YYREEE (reference sequence). The CDR3 sequence is 14 residues long. CDR3: CASSQTTGAYEQYF. In DNA, the CDR3 is TGTGCCAGCAGCCAGACCACAGGGGCCTACGAGCAGTACTTC. Combining the CDR3 with reference TRBV5-4 and TRBJ2-7 gives the whole variable domain ETGVTQSPTHLIKTRGQQVTLRCSSQSGHNTVSWYQQALGQGPQFIFQYYREEENGRGNFPPRFSGLQFPNYSSELNVNALELDDSALYLCASSQTTGAYEQYFGPGTRLTVT.

V gene TRBV18 combines with J gene TRBJ2-3; 8 nucleotides match TRBD2. Trimming took 3 bases from V and 5 from J; bases not matched to a gene: 1. The CDR3 length is 13 residues. Germline V gene lookup returns CDR1 KGHSH and CDR2 LQKENI. The CDR3 coding sequence is TGTGCCAGCTCACCGCTAGCGGGAGATACGCAGTATTTT. Protein sequence: CASSPLAGDTQYF.

The chain is built from TRBV7-9 and TRBJ1-6; D might be TRBD1 (5 bases). Germline V lookup: CDR1 SEHNR, CDR2 FQNEAQ (reference sequence). The CDR3 sequence is 14 residues long. Trimming stripped 3 bases from V and 6 bases from J, with 9 bases between. The CDR3 loop reads CASSFGGFNSPLHF. CDR3 sequence (DNA): TGTGCCAGCAGCTTCGGGGGATTTAATTCACCCCTCCACTTT. Based on the CDR3 plus reference TRBV7-9 and TRBJ1-6, the full variable domain is DTGVSQNPRHKITKRGQNVTFRCDPISEHNRLYWYRQTLGQGPEFLTYFQNEAQLEKSRLLSDRFSAERPKGSFSTLEIQRTEQGDSAMYLCASSFGGFNSPLHFGNGTRLTVT.

The rearrangement links TRBV7-2 to TRBJ1-1; no firm D call. V was pared by 2 bases and J by 5 bases, with 6 bases between. From germline, CDR1 is SGHTA and CDR2 FQGNSA. CDR3 size: 12 residues. CDR3 sequence reads: CASSLRETEAFF. The DNA of the CDR3 is TGTGCCAGCAGCTTAAGGGAGACTGAAGCTTTCTTT.

The chain has TRBV5-1 and TRBJ1-1; D unclear. V lost 4 bases to trimming and J lost 1 base, with 11 bases between them. This CDR3 contains 14 residues. Germline V gives CDR1 SGHRS, CDR2 YFSETQ. CDR3 protein: CASSPERANTEAFF. The CDR3 DNA follows: TGCGCCAGCAGCCCGGAGAGAGCGAACACTGAAGCTTTCTTT. The whole variable domain, filled in from reference TRBV5-1 and TRBJ1-1, reads KAGVTQTPRYLIKTRGQQVTLSCSPISGHRSVSWYQQTPGQGLQFLFEYFSETQRNKGNFPGRFSGRQFSNSRSEMNVSTLELGDSALYLCASSPERANTEAFFGQGTRLTVV.

V gene TRBV5-8 combines with J gene TRBJ2-3; 9 bases match TRBD2. Germline V CDR1 and CDR2: SGHTS, YDEGEE. The CDR3 length is 14 residues. V gave up 7 bases and J gave up 0 bases; unmatched junction bases: 3. The CDR3, as DNA: TGTGCCAGCGGCCTAGCGGGAAGCACAGATACGCAGTATTTT. Translating gives CASGLAGSTDTQYF.

CDR3: CSVQPGQYYEQYF. DNA of the CDR3: TGCAGCGTCCAACCGGGACAGTACTACGAGCAGTACTTC. The J gene is TRBJ2-7, the V gene TRBV29-1; 7 bases map to TRBD1. Germline CDR1 and CDR2: SQVTM and ANQGSEA. After removal of 6 bases from V and 3 bases from J, the junction contained 8 bases not matched to a gene. This CDR3 has 13 amino acids.

The chain employs TRBV18 and TRBJ2-3, with 9 nucleotides matching TRBD2. Germline-derived CDR1 and CDR2 are KGHSH and LQKENI. This CDR3 comprises 16 residues. Trimming removed 6 bases from V and 4 bases from J; junction bases left unmatched: 11. The CDR3 DNA reads as TGTGCCAGCTCGGTCGAATTTAGCGGGAGCGCAGATACGCAGTATTTT. Translating it yields CASSVEFSGSADTQYF.